This T cell receptor (beta chain) was sequenced for a study of beta chain features in type 1 diabetes. Whole-study results and caveats: Type 1 diabetes patients showed a moderate but significant shortening of TCRB CDR3s in all four CD4+ subsets. Shorter templates might be favored by PCR, and equally so in patients and in controls. Whether TCRB rearrangement is influenced by HLA type went unresolved here. Relative to healthy donors, patients appeared to have naive, central memory and Treg TCRB repertoires that were more similar.

Expressed TCRB transcripts were sequenced after all isolated RNA was converted to cDNA. Assay used: immunoSEQ multiplex PCR; TCRdb lists only in-frame clones, some missing. The repertoire holds under 300,000 clones, with roughly a tenth as singletons. Researchers reported sorting CD4+ naive, central memory, regulatory and stem cell-like memory cells via CD45RO/CCR7/CD25/CD127/CD95/CD27. Trimming stripped 4 bases from V and 11 bases from J, with 13 bases between. The CDR3 covers 12 residues. The germline gives CDR1 LGHNA, CDR2 YSLEER. This clone was found a few times. Its antigen is as yet unknown. The clonotype comes from a young man with type 1 diabetes. Sequenced input: naive CD4+ T cells from blood. The chain links TRBV4-3 to TRBJ2-3, with D possibly matching TRBD2 (6 bases). The CDR3 here is CASSPTQGGQYF. In nucleotides, the CDR3 is TGCGCCAGCAGCCCAACGCAGGGAGGGCAGTATTTT.